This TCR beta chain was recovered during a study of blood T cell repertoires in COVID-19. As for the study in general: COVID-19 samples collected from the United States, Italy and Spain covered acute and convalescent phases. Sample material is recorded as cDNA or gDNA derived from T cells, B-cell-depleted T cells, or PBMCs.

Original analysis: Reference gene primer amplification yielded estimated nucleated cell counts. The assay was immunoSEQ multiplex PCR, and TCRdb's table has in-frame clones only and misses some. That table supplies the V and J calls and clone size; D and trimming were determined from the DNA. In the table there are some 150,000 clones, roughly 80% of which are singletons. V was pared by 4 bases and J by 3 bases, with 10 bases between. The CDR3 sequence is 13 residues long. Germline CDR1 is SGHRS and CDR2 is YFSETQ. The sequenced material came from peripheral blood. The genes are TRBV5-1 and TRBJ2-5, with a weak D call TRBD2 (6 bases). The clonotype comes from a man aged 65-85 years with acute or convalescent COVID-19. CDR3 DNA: TGCGCCAGCAGCCGGGACTCTGAAGAGACCCAGTACTTC. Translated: CASSRDSEETQYF.